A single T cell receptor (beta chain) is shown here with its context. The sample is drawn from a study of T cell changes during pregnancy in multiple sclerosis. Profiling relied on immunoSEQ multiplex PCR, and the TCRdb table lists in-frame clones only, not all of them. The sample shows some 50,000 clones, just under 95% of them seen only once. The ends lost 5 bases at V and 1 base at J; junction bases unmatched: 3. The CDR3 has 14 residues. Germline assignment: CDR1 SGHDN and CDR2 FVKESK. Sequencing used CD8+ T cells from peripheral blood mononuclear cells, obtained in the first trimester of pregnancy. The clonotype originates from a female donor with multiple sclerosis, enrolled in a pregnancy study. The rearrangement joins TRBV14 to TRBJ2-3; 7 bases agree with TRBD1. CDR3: CASSWDSRTDTQYF. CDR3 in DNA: TGTGCCAGCAGCTGGGACAGCCGCACAGATACGCAGTATTTT.